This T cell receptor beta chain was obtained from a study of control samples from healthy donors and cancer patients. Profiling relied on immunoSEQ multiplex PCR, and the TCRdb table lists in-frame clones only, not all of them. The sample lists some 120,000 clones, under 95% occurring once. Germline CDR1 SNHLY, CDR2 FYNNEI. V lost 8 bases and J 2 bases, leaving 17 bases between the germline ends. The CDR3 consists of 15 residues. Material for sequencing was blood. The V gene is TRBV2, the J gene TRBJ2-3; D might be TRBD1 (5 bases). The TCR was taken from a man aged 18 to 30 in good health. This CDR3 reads CASWGNPPYTDTQYF. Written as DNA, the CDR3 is TGTGCCAGCTGGGGCAACCCTCCTTACACAGATACGCAGTATTTT.